This TCR beta chain derives from a study of blood T cell repertoires in COVID-19. Study context: Sample material is recorded as cDNA or gDNA derived from T cells, B-cell-depleted T cells, or PBMCs.

Assay used: immunoSEQ multiplex PCR; TCRdb lists only in-frame clones, some missing. The profile covers fewer than 200,000 clones, with 85% appearing a single time and about 3.3% taken by the ten largest. Germline values: CDR1 SGHTA, CDR2 FQGNSA. CDR3 length: 16 residues. The trim removed 7 bases at V and 6 bases at J, leaving 12 bases unmatched. This chain uses TRBV7-2 with TRBJ2-5; 12 bases fit TRBD1. The origin of this receptor is a human donor with acute or convalescent COVID-19. The donor label of this sample is uncertain. The sequenced sample consisted of peripheral blood. DNA for the CDR3: TGTGCCAGCACCCAGAGGGGACAGGGGGCGTTCAAGACCCAGTACTTC. It translates to CASTQRGQGAFKTQYF. The complete variable domain, with remaining parts taken from reference TRBV7-2 and TRBJ2-5, reads GAGVSQSPSNKVTEKGKDVELRCDPISGHTALYWYRQSLGQGLEFLIYFQGNSAPDKSGLPSDRFSAERTGGSVSTLTIQRTQQEDSAVYLCASTQRGQGAFKTQYFGPGTRLLVL.